This T cell receptor beta chain was obtained from a study of shared clonotypes between healthy human individuals. About the study: CD4 naive cells filled three plates per donor, CD4 memory three, CD8 naive two and CD8 memory one.

Every immunoSEQ plate was one replicate of a subset's evenly spread DNA. Method: immunoSEQ multiplex PCR; TCRdb's copy keeps in-frame clones and lacks some. The table records 500,000 to 550,000 clones, 90% to 96% of them present only once. The CDR3 has 15 residues. Trimming took 5 bases from V and 6 from J, leaving 21 bases between them. The germline CDR1 and CDR2 sequences are SGHRS and YFSETQ. The clonotype comes from a woman aged 25 to 39 in good health. The specimen was naive CD4+ T cells sorted from blood. As to subset: CD45RA+ positively selected. The chain has TRBV5-1 and TRBJ2-7; D may be TRBD1 or TRBD2 (5 bases each). The CDR3 nucleotides read TGCGCCAGCAGTTATCTCAGTGGGACGGCTGCCGAGCAGTACTTC. Protein sequence: CASSYLSGTAAEQYF.